Here is one T cell receptor beta chain with its context. The germline V and J ends were trimmed by 7 bases and 4 bases, with 10 bases remaining between them. The germline V gene has CDR1 SQVTM and CDR2 ANQGSEA. CDR3 length equals 11 residues. This entry is derived from a study of control samples from healthy donors and cancer patients. The data were produced by immunoSEQ multiplex PCR, yet TCRdb's version contains in-frame clones alone and is incomplete. The sample shows over 150,000 clones, around 94% of them seen only once. The rearrangement uses TRBV29-1 and TRBJ1-1; no reliable D call. This sequence was found in a woman between 18 and 29 years old in good health. The sequenced material came from blood. The CDR3 sequence is CSARPVTEAFF. Written as DNA, the CDR3 is TGCAGCGCGAGGCCTGTCACTGAAGCTTTCTTT.